These 14 T cell receptor beta chains were all obtained from the same sample, sequenced in a study of blood T cell repertoires in COVID-19. Generated by immunoSEQ multiplex PCR, the TCRdb table keeps only in-frame clones and is missing some. The sample holds some 33,000 clones, 70% to 90% seen once. The sequenced sample consisted of peripheral blood. Source of these receptors: a human donor in a cohort sampled during active COVID-19.

The chain uses TRBV2 and TRBJ2-5; D gene ambiguous. The CDR3 has 13 residues. CDR1 SNHLY and CDR2 FYNNEI come from the germline V gene. V was cut by 4 bases and J by 0 bases, with 6 bases left in between. The CDR3 loop reads CASSGQNQETQYF. DNA of the CDR3: TGTGCCAGCAGTGGGCAGAACCAAGAGACCCAGTACTTC.

The V and J genes are TRBV14 and TRBJ2-5, with TRBD1 matching 8 bases. The V gene end was trimmed by 0 bases and the J gene end by 4 bases; junction bases not matched to a gene: 10. The length of the CDR3 is 17 residues. Germline V CDR1 and CDR2: SGHDN, FVKESK. CDR3 sequence: CASSQDLAGGRGETQYF. CDR3 coding DNA: TGTGCCAGCAGCCAAGATCTGGCAGGGGGCAGAGGAGAGACCCAGTACTTC.

The chain is built from TRBV29-1 and TRBJ1-4, with a weak D call TRBD1 (6 bases). Per germline, CDR1 SQVTM and CDR2 ANQGSEA. The CDR3 is made up of 13 amino acids. The V end lost 7 bases, the J end lost 0 bases, and 9 bases lay between the germline ends. Written as DNA, the CDR3 is TGCAGCGGACAGGCAGCAACTAATGAAAAACTGTTTTTT. This codes for CSGQAATNEKLFF.

V usage is TRBV9 and J usage is TRBJ1-2; D might be TRBD1 (6 bases). The CDR3 is 14 amino acids. Per germline, CDR1 SGDLS and CDR2 YYNGEE. V was clipped by 0 bases and J by 7 bases, with 13 bases between them. CDR3 region: CASSVAIGQPGYTF. The CDR3, as DNA: TGTGCCAGCAGCGTAGCCATTGGACAGCCTGGCTACACCTTC.

V usage is TRBV19 and J usage is TRBJ2-7; TRBD2 matches at 7 bases. J gave up 3 bases and V 4 bases, and 9 bases lay outside the gene matches. The V gene's germline CDR1 is LNHDA and CDR2 SQIVND (reference sequence). This CDR3 has 15 residues. In nucleotides, the CDR3 is TGTGCCAGTAGTACCCTTGAGACTAGCTTCTACGAGCAGTACTTC. It specifies CASSTLETSFYEQYF.

V gene TRBV7-9 combines with J gene TRBJ1-4, with 7 bases that match TRBD1. The CDR3 covers 15 residues. V dropped 6 bases and J dropped 2; count of bases not matched to a gene: 6. From germline, CDR1 is SEHNR and CDR2 FQNEAQ (reference sequence). The CDR3 DNA follows: TGTGCCAGCAGATCCGGGGACAGTACTAATGAAAAACTGTTTTTT. Its protein product is CASRSGDSTNEKLFF.

CDR3 region: CASSPGGSNQPQHF. The DNA of the CDR3 is TGTGCCAGCTCACCAGGGGGGTCCAATCAGCCCCAGCATTTT. V gene TRBV18 combines with J gene TRBJ1-5, with a tentative D call TRBD1 (5 bases). CDR3 size: 14 residues. V gave up 2 bases and J gave up 3 bases, with 8 bases separating them. Germline V CDR1 and CDR2: KGHSH, LQKENI.

This clone was seen only a few times. The V call is TRBV7-9, the J call TRBJ1-3; TRBD1 might be the D (5 bases). Germline CDR1 and CDR2: SEHNR and FQNEAQ (reference sequence). The CDR3 covers 15 residues. Trimming removed 5 bases from V and 4 bases from J, with 15 bases in between. The CDR3 nucleotides are TGTGCCAGCAGCGGCGGGACCCAGGGCGGAAACACCATATATTTT. Encoded protein: CASSGGTQGGNTIYF.

This clone came up a few times. CDR3 in DNA: TGTGCCAGCAGTTTGACTAGCGGGGAGTACAATGAGCAGTTCTTC. It translates to CASSLTSGEYNEQFF. The gene calls are TRBV2 and TRBJ2-1; 11 bases agree with TRBD2. The CDR3 sequence is 15 residues long. V was pared by 5 bases and J by 4 bases, with 4 bases of the junction left unmatched. CDR1 is SNHLY and CDR2 is FYNNEI in the germline V gene. Full variable domain (remainder filled in from reference TRBV2 and TRBJ2-1): EPEVTQTPSHQVTQMGQEVILRCVPISNHLYFYWYRQILGQKVEFLVSFYNNEISEKSEIFDDQFSVERPDGSNFTLKIRSTKLEDSAMYFCASSLTSGEYNEQFFGPGTRLTVL.

This chain connects TRBV12-2 to TRBJ2-2; no DNA check was done on the table's D call, TRBD2. TRBV12-2 counts as a pseudogene. CDR3 length equals 14 residues. The CDR3 coding sequence is TGTGCAAGTCCTTCGAGTGTTTTTACCGGGGAGCTGTTTTTT. This encodes CASPSSVFTGELFF.

The gene calls are TRBV2 and TRBJ1-1, with 7 positions matching TRBD1. Germline loops: CDR1 SNHLY, CDR2 FYNNEI. V trimming: 7 bases; J trimming: 7 bases; junction bases outside the gene matches: 9. The CDR3 runs 13 residues. The CDR3 DNA follows: TGTGCCAGCATTTCAGTGGGACAGATTGAAGCTTTCTTT. This encodes CASISVGQIEAFF.

This clone was detected once. At the DNA level, this CDR3 is encoded by other sequences in the same sample as well. CDR3 bases: TGTGCCAGCAGTTTCCAGCGGGGGGGCGAGACCCAGTACTTC. Its translation: CASSFQRGGETQYF. V usage is TRBV7-2 and J usage is TRBJ2-5, with TRBD2 identical over 10 bases. CDR3 length: 14 amino acids. The V segment lost 6 bases and the J segment 5 bases; nucleotides outside the gene matches: 6. Germline V CDR1 and CDR2: SGHTA, FQGNSA. Supplemented by reference TRBV7-2 and TRBJ2-5, the full variable domain reads GAGVSQSPSNKVTEKGKDVELRCDPISGHTALYWYRQSLGQGLEFLIYFQGNSAPDKSGLPSDRFSAERTGGSVSTLTIQRTQQEDSAVYLCASSFQRGGETQYFGPGTRLLVL.

The chain has TRBV6-6 and TRBJ2-3, with 9 nucleotides matching TRBD2. Per the germline V gene, CDR1 is MNHNY and CDR2 is SVGAGI (reference sequence). The CDR3 extends over 15 amino acids. Unmatched junction bases numbered 5, after V lost 4 bases and J lost 3 bases. The chain's CDR3 is CASSLWAGGTDTQYF. As DNA, the CDR3 is TGTGCCAGCAGTTTGTGGGCGGGGGGGACAGATACGCAGTATTTT.

This sequence joins TRBV11-3 and TRBJ2-1; D may be TRBD1 (5 bases). Germline values: CDR1 SGHNT, CDR2 YENEEA. The CDR3 contains 15 residues. V dropped 1 base and J dropped 3 bases, with 10 bases sitting between them. The CDR3 is CASSLGQGGYNEQFF. DNA for the CDR3: TGTGCCAGCAGCTTAGGCCAGGGCGGCTACAATGAGCAGTTCTTC.